The TCR beta chain under discussion was sequenced for a study of T cells in localized non-small cell lung cancer. Study results and caveats: The highest T cell clonality was in uninvolved adjacent lung, above tumor.

Trimming took 1 base from V and 8 from J, leaving 11 bases between them. The CDR3 runs 14 residues. Germline CDR1 is LGHNA and CDR2 is YNFKEQ. Details on this clone: Its antigen is not known.

Generated by immunoSEQ multiplex PCR, the TCRdb table keeps only in-frame clones and is missing some. The sample contains 70,000 to 95,000 clones, approximately 91% of which appear only once. The receptor's source is a woman between 40 and 69 years old with stage II squamous cell lung carcinoma. The chain carries TRBV4-2 and TRBJ1-4; D remains unclear. This specimen was PBMCs, taken before any cancer treatment. The CDR3 nucleotides are TGTGCCAGCAGCCAAGGAACGCTGGGGGAAAAACTGTTTTTT. The encoded protein is CASSQGTLGEKLFF.